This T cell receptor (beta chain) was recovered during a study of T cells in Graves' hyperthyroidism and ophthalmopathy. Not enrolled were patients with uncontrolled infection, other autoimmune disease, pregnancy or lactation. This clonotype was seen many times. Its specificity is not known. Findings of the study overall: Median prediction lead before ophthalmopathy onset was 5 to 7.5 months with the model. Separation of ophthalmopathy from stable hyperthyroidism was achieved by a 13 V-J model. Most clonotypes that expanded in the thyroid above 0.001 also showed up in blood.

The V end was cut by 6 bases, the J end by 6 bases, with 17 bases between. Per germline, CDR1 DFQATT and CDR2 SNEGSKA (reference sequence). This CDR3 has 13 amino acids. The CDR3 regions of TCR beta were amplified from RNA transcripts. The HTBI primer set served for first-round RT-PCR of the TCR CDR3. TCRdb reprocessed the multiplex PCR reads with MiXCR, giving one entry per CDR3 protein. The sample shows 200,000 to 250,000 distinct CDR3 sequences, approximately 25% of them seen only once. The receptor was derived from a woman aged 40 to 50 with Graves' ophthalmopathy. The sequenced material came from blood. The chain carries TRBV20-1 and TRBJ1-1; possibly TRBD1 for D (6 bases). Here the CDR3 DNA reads TGCAGTGCCCCCTTTTCACAGGGACCTGAAGCTTTCTTT. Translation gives CSAPFSQGPEAFF.